The sequence of this TCR beta chain was determined in a study of T cell responses to AZD1222 COVID-19 vaccine. Whole-study findings and limits: Only after the peak T cell response were repertoires sampled. There were mostly white British donors and more females than males, and clonal diversity was possibly underestimated.

A remark on this clone: Antigen unknown.

Trimming stripped 7 bases from V and 7 bases from J, with 19 bases between. The V gene's germline CDR1 is SQVTM and CDR2 ANQGSEA. CDR3 length equals 13 residues. Data came from immunoSEQ multiplex PCR; TCRdb stores just in-frame clones and leaves some out. The sample includes under 45,000 clones, 88% of them seen just once. The TCR originated in an adult who received the MenACWY meningococcal vaccine as a control. Specimen: peripheral blood, collected 28 days after the second dose of the MenACWY control vaccine. The chain uses TRBV29-1 and TRBJ2-5; either TRBD1 or TRBD2 may supply D (5 bases each). CDR3 in DNA: TGCAGCGGGTCCGGGACGGCACCCGGGACCCAGTACTTC. Translation gives CSGSGTAPGTQYF.